This T cell receptor (beta chain) comes out of a study of blood T cell repertoires in COVID-19. Study at large: Sites in the United States, Italy and Spain provided acute and convalescent COVID-19 samples. The analysed material was cDNA or gDNA that came from T cells, B-cell-depleted T cells, or PBMCs.

How the authors handled the data: Reference gene primer amplification gave estimated nucleated cell counts. Repertoires were generated with immunoSEQ multiplex PCR, while TCRdb's copy carries only in-frame clones and drops some. Clone size and the V and J calls come from that table; the DNA yielded D and trimming. The sample includes about 120,000 clones, 65% to 90% of them seen just once. This receptor was taken from an elderly man with active or convalescent COVID-19. Sample: peripheral blood.

In DNA, the CDR3 is TGTGCCAGCAGCCAGGACAGGAACTATGGCTACACCTTC. Its translation is CASSQDRNYGYTF. The chain recombines TRBV12-3 or TRBV12-4 with TRBJ1-2, with 7 nucleotides matching TRBD1. The junction had 3 bases not matched to a gene; V was cut back by 6 bases and J by 2 bases. There are 13 residues in the CDR3.